The clone carrying this T cell receptor (beta chain) was seen a handful of times. Its antigen is unidentified. The data stem from a study of T-cell memory formation after mild COVID-19. This CDR3 has 12 residues. The V end was cut by 4 bases, the J end by 0 bases, with 3 bases between. One entry per CDR3 protein, called by TCRdb with MiXCR from the 5' RACE reads. The profile shows under 400,000 distinct CDR3 sequences, around 20% of them singletons. Study results and limitations: Shrinking CD4+ clones were chiefly CM and EM; CD8+ ones were chiefly EMRA.

Sequencing was done on a sample of PBMCs or a T cell subset sorted from them (not recorded which). V and J are TRBV12-3 or TRBV12-4 and TRBJ1-2, with D hard to call. This sequence was found in an adult woman who had mild COVID-19 (a few samples of this study predate the infection). Cell type and time point are not known. The CDR3 loop reads CASSSTNYGYTF. DNA of the CDR3: TGTGCCAGCAGTTCGACTAACTATGGCTACACCTTC.